This TCR beta chain derives from a study of T cell repertoires in cytomegalovirus infection. The wider study: An indication of both CMV infection and matching HLA type came from public TCR beta signatures.

Overall study findings and caveats: What dominated the ex vivo response were HLA-C-restricted CMV-specific TCR beta clonotypes.

TCRdb used MiXCR to reprocess the reads, holding one entry per CDR3 protein. The sample holds around 450,000 distinct CDR3 sequences, over 9% seen once. At least ten counts were recorded for this clonotype. The target antigen is unknown. The V and J ends lost 3 bases and 3 bases, in that order; junction bases with no gene match: 2. CDR1 is MNHEY and CDR2 is SVGAGI in the germline V gene. This CDR3 is 13 amino acids long. The sequencing sample was made of PBMCs. The V gene is TRBV6-5, the J gene TRBJ2-7; 7 positions agree with TRBD2. This clonotype was sampled from a human donor in good health (CMV status not recorded). Some clones in this sample may be carry-over from other donors' samples. The CDR3 loop reads CASSYGGVYEQYF. In DNA, the CDR3 is TGTGCCAGCAGTTATGGGGGGGTCTACGAGCAGTACTTC.